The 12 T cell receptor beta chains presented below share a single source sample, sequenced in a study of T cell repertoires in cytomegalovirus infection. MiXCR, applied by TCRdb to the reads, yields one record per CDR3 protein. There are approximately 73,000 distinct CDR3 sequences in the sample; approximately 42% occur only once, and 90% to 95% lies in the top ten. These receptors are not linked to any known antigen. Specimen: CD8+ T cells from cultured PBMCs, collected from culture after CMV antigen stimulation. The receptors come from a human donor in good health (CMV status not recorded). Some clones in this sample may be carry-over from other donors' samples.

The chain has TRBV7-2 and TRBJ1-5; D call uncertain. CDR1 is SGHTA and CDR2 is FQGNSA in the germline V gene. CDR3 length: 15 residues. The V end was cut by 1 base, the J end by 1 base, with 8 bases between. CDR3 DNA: TGTGCCAGCAGCTTAGGAGGGATGAGCAATCAGCCCCAGCATTTT. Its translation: CASSLGGMSNQPQHF.

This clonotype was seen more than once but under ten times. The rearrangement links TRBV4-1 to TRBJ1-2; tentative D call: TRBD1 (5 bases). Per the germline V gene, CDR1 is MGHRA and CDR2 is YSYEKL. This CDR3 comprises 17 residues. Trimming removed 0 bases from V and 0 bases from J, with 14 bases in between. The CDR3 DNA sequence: TGCGCCAGCAGCCAAGAGGTCCAGGGAGTCGCTAACTATGGCTACACCTTC. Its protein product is CASSQEVQGVANYGYTF.

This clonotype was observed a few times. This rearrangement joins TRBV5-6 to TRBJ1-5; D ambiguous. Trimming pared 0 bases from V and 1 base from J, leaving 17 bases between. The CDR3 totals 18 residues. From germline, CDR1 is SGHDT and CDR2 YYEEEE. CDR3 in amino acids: CASSLGGLWTESNQPQHF. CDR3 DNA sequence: TGTGCCAGCAGCTTGGGGGGTTTGTGGACGGAAAGCAATCAGCCCCAGCATTTT.

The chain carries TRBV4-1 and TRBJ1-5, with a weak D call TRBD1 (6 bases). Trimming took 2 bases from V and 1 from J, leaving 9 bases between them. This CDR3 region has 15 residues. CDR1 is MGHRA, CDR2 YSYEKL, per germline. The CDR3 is CASSQTGLSNQPQHF. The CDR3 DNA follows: TGCGCCAGCAGCCAAACAGGGTTGAGCAATCAGCCCCAGCATTTT.

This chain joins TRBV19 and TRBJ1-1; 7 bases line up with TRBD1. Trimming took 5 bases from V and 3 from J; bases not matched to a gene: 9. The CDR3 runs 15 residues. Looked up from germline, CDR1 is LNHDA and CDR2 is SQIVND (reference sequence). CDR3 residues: CASSAATGVDTEAFF. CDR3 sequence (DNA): TGTGCCAGTAGTGCGGCCACAGGGGTTGACACTGAAGCTTTCTTT.

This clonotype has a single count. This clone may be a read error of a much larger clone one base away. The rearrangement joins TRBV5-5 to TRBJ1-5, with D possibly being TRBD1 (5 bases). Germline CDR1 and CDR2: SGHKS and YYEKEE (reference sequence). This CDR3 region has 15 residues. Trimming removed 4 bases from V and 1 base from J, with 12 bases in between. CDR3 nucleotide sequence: TGTGCCAGCAGCCCGGACACGGGAAGCAATCAGCCCCAGCATTTT. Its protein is CASSPDTGSNQPQHF.

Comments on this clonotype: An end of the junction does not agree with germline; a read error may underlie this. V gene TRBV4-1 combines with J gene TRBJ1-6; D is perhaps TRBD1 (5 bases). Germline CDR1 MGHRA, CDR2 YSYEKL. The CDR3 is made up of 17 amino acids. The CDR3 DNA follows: TGCGCCAGCAGCCAAGGGATGGTCAGGGCCAATAATTCACTCCTCCACTTT. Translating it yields CASSQGMVRANNSLLHF.

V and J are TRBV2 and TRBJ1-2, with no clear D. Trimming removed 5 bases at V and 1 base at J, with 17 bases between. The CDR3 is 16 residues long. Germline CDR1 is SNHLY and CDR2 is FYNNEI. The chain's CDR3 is CASSPSSSGSNYGYTF. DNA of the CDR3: TGTGCCAGCAGTCCCTCTTCTAGTGGGAGTAACTATGGCTACACCTTC. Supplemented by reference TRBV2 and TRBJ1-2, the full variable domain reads EPEVTQTPSHQVTQMGQEVILRCVPISNHLYFYWYRQILGQKVEFLVSFYNNEISEKSEIFDDQFSVERPDGSNFTLKIRSTKLEDSAMYFCASSPSSSGSNYGYTFGSGTRLTVV.

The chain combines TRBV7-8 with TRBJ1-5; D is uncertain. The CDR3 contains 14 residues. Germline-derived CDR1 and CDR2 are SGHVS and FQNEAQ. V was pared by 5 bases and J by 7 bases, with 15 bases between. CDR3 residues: CASSRYLVNQPQHF. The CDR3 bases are TGTGCCAGCAGCCGGTACCTGGTGAACCAGCCCCAGCATTTT. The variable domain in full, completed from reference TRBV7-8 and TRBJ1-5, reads GAGVSQSPRYKVAKRGQDVALRCDPISGHVSLFWYQQALGQGPEFLTYFQNEAQLDKSGLPSDRFFAERPEGSVSTLKIQRTQQEDSAVYLCASSRYLVNQPQHFGDGTRLSIL.

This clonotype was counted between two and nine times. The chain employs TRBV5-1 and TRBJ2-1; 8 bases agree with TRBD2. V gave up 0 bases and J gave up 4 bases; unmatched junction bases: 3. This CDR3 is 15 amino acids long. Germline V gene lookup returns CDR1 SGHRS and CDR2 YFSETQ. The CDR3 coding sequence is TGCGCCAGCAGCTTGGCGGGGGGGCGTTACAATGAGCAGTTCTTC. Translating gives CASSLAGGRYNEQFF.

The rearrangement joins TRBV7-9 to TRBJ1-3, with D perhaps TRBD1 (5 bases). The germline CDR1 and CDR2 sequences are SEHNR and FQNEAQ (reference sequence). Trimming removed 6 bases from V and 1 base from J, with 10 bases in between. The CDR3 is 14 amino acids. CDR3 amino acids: CASRSEGSGNTIYF. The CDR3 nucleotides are TGTGCCAGCAGATCAGAGGGGTCTGGAAACACCATATATTTT. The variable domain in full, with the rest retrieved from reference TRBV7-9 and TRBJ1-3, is DTGVSQNPRHKITKRGQNVTFRCDPISEHNRLYWYRQTLGQGPEFLTYFQNEAQLEKSRLLSDRFSAERPKGSFSTLEIQRTEQGDSAMYLCASRSEGSGNTIYFGEGSWLTVV.

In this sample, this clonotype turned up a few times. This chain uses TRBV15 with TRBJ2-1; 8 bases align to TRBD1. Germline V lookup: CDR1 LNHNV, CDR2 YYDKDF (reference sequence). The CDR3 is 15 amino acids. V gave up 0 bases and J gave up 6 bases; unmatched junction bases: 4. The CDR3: CATSRENGQGNEQFF. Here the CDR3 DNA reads TGTGCCACCAGCAGAGAGAACGGACAGGGCAATGAGCAGTTCTTC.